The source of this T cell receptor (beta chain) is a study of preoperative IRX-2 immunotherapy in early breast cancer. The table lists this clone with a count of one. Treatment meaning: preoperative locoregional IRX-2 cytokine immunotherapy. This phase Ib study tested locoregional IRX-2 cytokine immunotherapy given before surgery. This CDR3 comprises 15 residues. V was shortened by 6 bases and J by 5 bases, with 17 bases between the two germline ends. Germline CDR1 is MNHGY and CDR2 is SAAAGT. Method: immunoSEQ multiplex PCR; TCRdb's copy keeps in-frame clones and lacks some. The table has around 520 clones, 80% to 85% seen once.

Sequencing was performed on tumor tissue, taken after IRX-2 immunotherapy. The genes are TRBV6-8 and TRBJ1-5, with D possibly matching TRBD1 (5 bases). This TCR was sampled from a human donor with breast cancer. The CDR3 sequence: CASRDLGGSDQPQHF. In DNA, the CDR3 is TGTGCCAGCAGAGATCTCGGGGGATCGGATCAGCCCCAGCATTTT.